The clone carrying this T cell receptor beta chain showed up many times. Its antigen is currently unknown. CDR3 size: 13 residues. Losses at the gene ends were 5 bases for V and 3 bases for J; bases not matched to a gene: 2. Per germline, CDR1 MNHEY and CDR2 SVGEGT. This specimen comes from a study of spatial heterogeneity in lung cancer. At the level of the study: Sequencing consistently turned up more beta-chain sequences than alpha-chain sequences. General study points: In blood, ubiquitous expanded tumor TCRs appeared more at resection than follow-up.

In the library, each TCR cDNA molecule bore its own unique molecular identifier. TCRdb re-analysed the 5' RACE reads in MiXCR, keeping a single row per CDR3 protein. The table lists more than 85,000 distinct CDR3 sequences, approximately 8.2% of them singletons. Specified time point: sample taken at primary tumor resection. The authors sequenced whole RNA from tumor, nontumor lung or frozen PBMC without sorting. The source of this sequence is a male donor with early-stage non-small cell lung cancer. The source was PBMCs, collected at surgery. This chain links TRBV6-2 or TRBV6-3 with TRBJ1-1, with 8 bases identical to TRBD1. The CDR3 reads CASSGQGDTEAFF. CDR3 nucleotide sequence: TGTGCCAGCAGTGGACAGGGAGACACTGAAGCTTTCTTT.